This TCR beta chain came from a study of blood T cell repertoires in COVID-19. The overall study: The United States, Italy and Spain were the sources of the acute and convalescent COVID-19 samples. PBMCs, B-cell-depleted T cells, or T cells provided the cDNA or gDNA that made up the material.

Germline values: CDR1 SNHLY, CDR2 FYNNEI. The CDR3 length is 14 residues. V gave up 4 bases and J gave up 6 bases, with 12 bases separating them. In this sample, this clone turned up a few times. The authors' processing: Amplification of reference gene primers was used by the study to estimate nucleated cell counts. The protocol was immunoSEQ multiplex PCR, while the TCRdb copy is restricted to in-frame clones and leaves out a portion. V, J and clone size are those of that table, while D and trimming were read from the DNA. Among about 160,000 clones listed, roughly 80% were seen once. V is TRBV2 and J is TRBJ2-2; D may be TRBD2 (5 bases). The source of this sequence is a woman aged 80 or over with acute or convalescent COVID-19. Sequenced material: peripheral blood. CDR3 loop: CASSARDIAGELFF. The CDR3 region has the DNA TGTGCCAGCAGTGCTCGGGATATCGCCGGGGAGCTGTTTTTT.